Following are 11 T cell receptor beta chains from one sample sequenced in a study of somatic mutations in cytotoxic T cells in rheumatoid arthritis. The repertoire was sequenced with immunoSEQ multiplex PCR; TCRdb's copy has only in-frame clones and lacks some. This table holds fewer than 40,000 clones, roughly 80% found once. The specimen was CD8+ T cells sorted from blood. The receptors originated from an adult with rheumatoid arthritis.

Here the CDR3 reads CASSETVEPGTEAFF. CDR3 nucleotides: TGTGCCAGCAGTGAAACGGTGGAGCCTGGGACTGAAGCTTTCTTT. The chain uses TRBV6-1 and TRBJ1-1; the D is unclear. Between the trimmed V and J ends, which lost 2 bases and 5 bases, there was a span of 15 bases. Per the germline V gene, CDR1 is MNHNS and CDR2 is SASEGT. The CDR3 has 15 residues.

This rearrangement joins TRBV10-3 to TRBJ1-2; 7 bases align to TRBD1. The J segment lost 4 bases and the V segment lost 2 bases, leaving 1 base of the junction unmatched. Germline CDR1 reads ENHRY; CDR2 reads SYGVKD. CDR3 length equals 13 residues. CDR3 DNA sequence: TGTGCCATCAGTGAGGGGACAGTCTATGGCTACACCTTC. Amino acids: CAISEGTVYGYTF.

The chain is built from TRBV5-4 and TRBJ2-3; 9 bases match TRBD1. V was pared by 2 bases and J by 4 bases, with 5 bases of the junction left unmatched. Germline lookup yields CDR1 SGHNT and CDR2 YYREEE (reference sequence). There are 15 residues in the CDR3. CDR3 bases: TGTGCCAGCAGCTTACAGGGGGCTAGTGCAGATACGCAGTATTTT. Amino acid sequence: CASSLQGASADTQYF. The variable domain in full, with the rest retrieved from reference TRBV5-4 and TRBJ2-3, is ETGVTQSPTHLIKTRGQQVTLRCSSQSGHNTVSWYQQALGQGPQFIFQYYREEENGRGNFPPRFSGLQFPNYSSELNVNALELDDSALYLCASSLQGASADTQYFGPGTRLTVL.

V gene TRBV19 combines with J gene TRBJ1-1; D gene unclear. Germline CDR1 LNHDA, CDR2 SQIVND (reference sequence). The CDR3 has 14 residues. Trimming stripped 3 bases from V and 4 bases from J, with 12 bases between. In DNA form, the CDR3 reads TGTGCCAGTAGTATGGGCGGAGGGAGCACTGAAGCTTTCTTT. This codes for CASSMGGGSTEAFF.

This clone has a handful of counts. V gene TRBV7-9 combines with J gene TRBJ1-2; the D is unclear. V was cut by 4 bases and J by 8 bases, with 14 bases left in between. CDR3 length: 13 amino acids. Germline V gene lookup returns CDR1 SEHNR and CDR2 FQNEAQ (reference sequence). The CDR3 region has the DNA TGTGCCAGCAGCTCACCGGGGTCTCACGGCTACACCTTC. This gives the protein CASSSPGSHGYTF.

This clone was picked up a small number of times. The chain uses TRBV29-1 and TRBJ1-1, with TRBD1 identical over 7 bases. V shed 7 bases and J 1 base; nucleotides not matched to a gene: 6. There are 13 residues in the CDR3. Germline assignment: CDR1 SQVTM and CDR2 ANQGSEA. CDR3 loop: CSARGTENTEAFF. The DNA of the CDR3 is TGCAGCGCCCGTGGGACAGAGAACACTGAAGCTTTCTTT.

CDR3 nucleotides: TGTGCCAGTAAGCCGGGGGCGCACGGCTATGGCTACACCTTC. Translated, it gives CASKPGAHGYGYTF. The chain has TRBV19 and TRBJ1-2; possible D gene TRBD1, 6 bases. The CDR3 covers 14 residues. Germline CDR1 reads LNHDA; CDR2 reads SQIVND (reference sequence). The V gene lost 7 bases and the J gene lost 4 bases, with 16 bases spanning the gap.

This CDR3 is CASRVTAGAFF. CDR3 in DNA: TGTGCCAGTAGGGTGACAGCAGGAGCTTTCTTT. The chain is built from TRBV19 and TRBJ1-1, with TRBD1 as a possible D gene (5 bases). The CDR3 totals 11 residues. Per germline, CDR1 LNHDA and CDR2 SQIVND (reference sequence). Trimming left V 6 bases short and J 10 bases short, with 12 bases between.

The J gene is TRBJ1-1, the V gene TRBV6-1; 7 bases agree with TRBD1. Germline assignment: CDR1 MNHNS and CDR2 SASEGT. J lost 5 bases, V lost 4 bases, and 4 bases had no gene match. This CDR3 has 13 residues. CDR3 in amino acids: CASSGTGETEAFF. Written as DNA, the CDR3 is TGTGCCAGCAGTGGCACAGGGGAAACTGAAGCTTTCTTT.

This clone has just a few counts. The chain is built from TRBV4-2 and TRBJ2-5; 9 positions match TRBD2. CDR1 and CDR2 from the germline V gene are LGHNA and YNFKEQ. Germline trimming cut 0 bases from V and 1 base from J; bases unmatched to any gene: 0. The CDR3 is 15 amino acids. CDR3 nucleotides: TGTGCCAGCAGCCAAGAGCGGGGGGGCCAAGAGACCCAGTACTTC. Protein product: CASSQERGGQETQYF.

The rearrangement uses TRBV29-1 and TRBJ2-7; tentative D call: TRBD2 (6 bases). The germline CDR1 and CDR2 sequences are SQVTM and ANQGSEA. There are 13 residues in the CDR3. The V and J ends lost 7 bases and 3 bases respectively, with 16 bases between them. This CDR3 reads CSALTSGNYEQYF. In nucleotides, the CDR3 is TGCAGCGCCTTGACTAGTGGAAACTACGAGCAGTACTTC.